The rows below give T cell receptor beta chains drawn from one sample of a study of early T cells in non-severe SARS-CoV-2 infection. One entry per CDR3 protein results from TCRdb running MiXCR on the 5' RACE reads. Altogether tens of thousands of distinct CDR3 sequences are present, around 7% being singletons, with the ten largest covering approximately 40%. Input material: whole blood. The source of these receptors is an adult who was a healthcare worker with PCR-confirmed SARS-CoV-2 infection or an uninfected control (not recorded which). Both conserved end residues are part of each CDR3. A D gene is named only where the DNA matches it firmly. Clone size, where shown, is once, few, many, or a class for clones that have expanded.

size,D,V,J,CDR3,DNA
few,TRBD1,TRBV6-1,TRBJ2-7,CASSEGPGTGGYEQYF,TGTGCCAGCAGTGAAGGACCCGGGACAGGGGGCTACGAGCAGTACTTC
many,.,TRBV12-3/TRBV12-4,TRBJ2-1,CASSLGGARDNEQFF,TGTGCCAGCAGCCTTGGTGGGGCCAGGGACAATGAGCAGTTCTTC
few,TRBD2,TRBV11-2,TRBJ2-7,CASSAAGGYEQYF,TGTGCCAGCAGCGCCGCCGGGGGGTACGAGCAGTACTTC
.,.,TRBV7-9,TRBJ2-1,CASSLPDEQFF,TGTGCCAGCAGCTTACCGGATGAGCAGTTCTTC
many,.,TRBV6-6,TRBJ2-6,CASSYSTGANSGANVLTF,TGTGCCAGCAGTTACTCGACGGGGGCAAACTCTGGGGCCAACGTCCTGACTTTC
many,.,TRBV7-8,TRBJ2-3,CASSFGLRTDTQYF,TGTGCCAGCAGCTTTGGGCTTCGCACAGATACGCAGTATTTT
many,.,TRBV6-6,TRBJ2-5,CASSRLYQETQYF,TGTGCCAGCAGCCGATTATACCAAGAGACCCAGTACTTC
many,.,TRBV7-9,TRBJ1-1,CASSLIGQTVMNTEAFF,TGTGCCAGCAGCTTAATAGGGCAGACAGTTATGAACACTGAAGCTTTCTTT
many,.,TRBV5-5,TRBJ2-2,CASSLGTQGYTGELFF,TGTGCCAGCAGCTTGGGGACGCAGGGATACACCGGGGAGCTGTTTTTT
few,.,TRBV5-6,TRBJ2-3,CASSLARQRTTDTQYF,TGTGCCAGCAGCTTGGCCCGGCAGCGGACCACAGATACGCAGTATTTT
many,.,TRBV19,TRBJ2-7,CASSMDFQGLEAYEQYF,TGTGCCAGTAGTATGGATTTTCAGGGGTTAGAAGCCTACGAGCAGTACTTC
.,TRBD2,TRBV10-3,TRBJ2-3,CAISGGRTDTQYF,TGTGCCATTAGCGGGGGGCGCACAGATACGCAGTATTTT
.,TRBD2,TRBV15,TRBJ2-3,CATSRDLTSGNTDTQYF,TGTGCCACCAGCAGAGATCTGACTAGCGGAAACACAGATACGCAGTATTTT
many,TRBD1,TRBV11-2,TRBJ1-1,CASSLRDRPNTEAFF,TGTGCCAGCAGCTTAAGGGACAGGCCGAACACTGAAGCTTTCTTT
many,.,TRBV12-3/TRBV12-4,TRBJ2-7,CASSFLPQYEQYF,TGTGCCAGCAGTTTTCTCCCACAGTACGAGCAGTACTTC
many,TRBD2,TRBV20-1,TRBJ2-7,CSARSAGGSYEQYF,TGCAGTGCTAGGTCGGCGGGGGGGTCCTACGAGCAGTACTTC
few,.,TRBV24-1,TRBJ2-2,CATSRGGVGELFF,TGTGCCACTTCCAGGGGAGGTGTAGGGGAGCTGTTTTTT
.,.,TRBV14,TRBJ1-1,CASSQMTGGNTEAFF,TGTGCCAGCAGCCAGATGACGGGCGGGAACACTGAAGCTTTCTTT
many,.,TRBV30,TRBJ2-7,CAWSVEYAYEQYF,TGTGCCTGGAGTGTCGAGTACGCCTACGAGCAGTACTTC
.,.,TRBV6-1,TRBJ2-3,CASSESVGTQYF,TGTGCCAGCAGTGAAAGTGTAGGGACGCAGTATTTT
few,TRBD2,TRBV10-3,TRBJ2-7,CATGLAGNEQYF,TGCGCAACGGGACTAGCGGGAAACGAGCAGTACTTC
.,TRBD1,TRBV29-1,TRBJ1-4,CSTTPRDRVDTTNEKLFF,TGCAGCACAACCCCCCGGGACAGGGTGGATACGACTAATGAAAAACTGTTTTTT
many,.,TRBV10-2,TRBJ1-2,CASSDPGNYGYTF,TGCGCCAGCAGTGATCCTGGTAACTATGGCTACACCTTC
many,.,TRBV28,TRBJ2-6,CASKNSLSGANVLTF,TGTGCCAGCAAGAACAGTCTCTCTGGGGCCAACGTCCTGACTTTC
many,.,TRBV11-2,TRBJ1-1,CASSPVPAGTEAFF,TGTGCCAGCAGCCCTGTACCGGCGGGCACTGAAGCTTTCTTT
few,.,TRBV20-1,TRBJ2-2,CSVRVVTGELFF,TGCAGTGTCAGGGTAGTCACCGGGGAGCTGTTTTTT
many,.,TRBV11-2,TRBJ2-1,CASSLDRNNEQFF,TGTGCCAGCAGCTTGGACAGAAACAATGAGCAGTTCTTC
many,TRBD1,TRBV5-5,TRBJ2-1,CASSVTGTEQFF,TGTGCCAGCAGCGTGACAGGGACTGAGCAGTTCTTC
many,.,TRBV6-1,TRBJ1-4,CASSELGSTNEKLFF,TGTGCCAGCAGTGAGCTGGGGTCAACTAATGAAAAACTGTTTTTT
few,.,TRBV11-2,TRBJ2-6,CASRSPRADRGSSGANVLTF,TGTGCCAGCAGGTCACCCCGAGCAGACAGAGGGAGCTCTGGGGCCAACGTCCTGACTTTC
few,.,TRBV11-3,TRBJ2-1,CASSLGGTTSGRDEQFF,TGTGCCAGCAGCTTAGGTGGAACGACATCAGGTCGGGATGAGCAGTTCTTC
.,.,TRBV2,TRBJ2-1,CASSDRSSPTDEQFF,TGTGCCAGCAGTGACAGGAGCTCCCCCACTGATGAGCAGTTCTTC
many,TRBD2,TRBV20-1,TRBJ2-7,CSARWPSGSSYEQYF,TGCAGTGCTAGATGGCCTAGCGGGAGCTCCTACGAGCAGTACTTC
many,.,TRBV7-9,TRBJ2-7,CASSLNSYEQYF,TGTGCCAGCAGCTTAAATTCCTACGAGCAGTACTTC
.,.,TRBV11-3,TRBJ1-1,CASSLDGEAFF,TGTGCCAGCAGCTTAGATGGGGAAGCTTTCTTT
many,.,TRBV12-5,TRBJ2-5,CASGLGLPQETQYF,TGTGCTAGTGGTTTGGGACTACCCCAAGAGACCCAGTACTTC
many,.,TRBV3-1,TRBJ2-7,CASSSGTPAGEQYF,TGTGCCAGCAGCTCCGGGACCCCAGCGGGCGAGCAGTACTTC
many,TRBD1,TRBV6-6,TRBJ2-3,CASHPGQANTDTQYF,TGTGCCAGTCATCCGGGACAGGCGAACACAGATACGCAGTATTTT
many,TRBD2,TRBV27,TRBJ2-1,CASSPTSGDYNEQFF,TGTGCCAGCAGCCCGACTAGCGGTGACTACAATGAGCAGTTCTTC
.,.,TRBV27,TRBJ2-7,CASSYGEGYEQYF,TGTGCCAGCAGTTATGGCGAGGGTTACGAGCAGTACTTC
many,.,TRBV7-3,TRBJ2-1,CASSPREISYNEQFF,TGTGCCAGCAGTCCTCGGGAGATCTCCTACAATGAGCAGTTCTTC
many,.,TRBV10-2,TRBJ2-1,CASSESKGIWFKQFF,TGCGCCAGCAGTGAGTCGAAAGGTATCTGGTTCAAGCAGTTCTTC
many,TRBD1,TRBV3-1,TRBJ2-1,CASSQPGQGIDEQFF,TGTGCCAGCAGCCAACCGGGACAGGGGATCGATGAGCAGTTCTTC
many,.,TRBV20-1,TRBJ1-1,CSARGQLTEAFF,TGCAGTGCTAGAGGGCAGCTAACTGAAGCTTTCTTT
many,TRBD1,TRBV5-6,TRBJ1-2,CASSADRDPNYGYTF,TGTGCCAGCAGCGCGGACAGGGACCCTAACTATGGCTACACCTTC
many,.,TRBV7-9,TRBJ2-7,CASSLYEHRYEQYF,TGTGCCAGCAGCTTATACGAACACCGCTACGAGCAGTACTTC
many,TRBD1,TRBV6-1,TRBJ2-1,CASRQGFHEQFF,TGTGCCAGCCGACAGGGTTTCCATGAGCAGTTCTTC
few,TRBD1,TRBV9,TRBJ1-1,CAMHQGVVYTEAFF,TGTGCCATGCACCAGGGGGTAGTCTACACTGAAGCTTTCTTT